What follows are 30 T cell receptor beta chains derived from one specimen sequenced in a study of OX40 agonist ivuxolimab in advanced cancers. Profiling relied on immunoSEQ multiplex PCR, and the TCRdb table lists in-frame clones only, not all of them. The repertoire holds roughly 86,000 clones, approximately 90% seen once, with over 7% in the top ten. Sample: CD4+ or CD8+ T cells sorted from blood, taken in a trial of the OX40 agonist ivuxolimab. These receptors all stem from an adult with an advanced solid tumor such as melanoma, head and neck, liver or kidney cancer.

The chain carries TRBV27 and TRBJ2-5; the match to TRBD1 covers 8 bases. V trimming: 5 bases; J trimming: 3 bases; junction bases outside the gene matches: 5. This CDR3 spans 14 amino acids. Germline lookup yields CDR1 MNHEY and CDR2 SMNVEV (reference sequence). Here the CDR3 DNA reads TGTGCCAGCAGTGTAGGGGGACAGGAAGAGACCCAGTACTTC. Its translation: CASSVGGQEETQYF.

The chain uses TRBV27 and TRBJ2-5; TRBD2 matches at 14 bases. J was trimmed by 5 bases and V by 7 bases; bases with no gene match: 9. The germline V gene has CDR1 MNHEY and CDR2 SMNVEV (reference sequence). The CDR3 is 16 amino acids. CDR3 sequence: CASIGLAGGRGETQYF. As DNA, the CDR3 is TGTGCCAGCATAGGACTAGCGGGAGGAAGAGGGGAGACCCAGTACTTC.

Note on this clone: The junction departs from germline at one end; a sequencing error may be responsible. The sample contains more than one DNA sequence encoding this CDR3. The chain carries TRBV27 and TRBJ2-7; possibly TRBD1 for D (6 bases). The CDR3 is made up of 12 amino acids. Germline-derived CDR1 and CDR2 are MNHEY and SMNVEV (reference sequence). Here the CDR3 reads CASWDTSYEQYF. CDR3 sequence (DNA): TGTGCCAGCTGGGACACCTCCTACGAACAGTACTTC.

The genes are TRBV10-3 and TRBJ2-1, with 13 bases matching TRBD2. This CDR3 is built from 14 residues. Germline V gene lookup returns CDR1 ENHRY and CDR2 SYGVKD. Trimming removed 8 bases from V and 3 bases from J; junction bases left unmatched: 1. CDR3 bases: TGTGCCATCGGGACTAGCGGGGTCTACAATGAGCAGTTCTTC. Translated: CAIGTSGVYNEQFF.

The rearrangement uses TRBV5-1 and TRBJ1-1, with D unclear. The V gene's germline CDR1 is SGHRS and CDR2 YFSETQ. The CDR3 is 13 amino acids. V lost 0 bases, J lost 4 bases, and 7 bases lay in between. CDR3 in amino acids: CASSLATSTEAFF. DNA for the CDR3: TGCGCCAGCAGCTTGGCCACGTCCACTGAAGCTTTCTTT.

The chain is built from TRBV10-1 and TRBJ1-1; D gene unclear. The CDR3 runs to 12 residues. Per germline, CDR1 WNHNN and CDR2 SYGVQD (reference sequence). With 6 bases removed from V and 1 base from J, the gap between germline ends came to 6 bases. DNA of the CDR3: TGCGCCAGCAGAGGGAGGAACACTGAAGCTTTCTTT. This sequence encodes CASRGRNTEAFF.

This clone has a single count. This sequence joins TRBV4-2 and TRBJ1-1, with D possibly being TRBD1 (5 bases). The CDR3 spans 12 residues. V lost 2 bases, J lost 5 bases, and 6 bases lay in between. Germline lookup yields CDR1 LGHNA and CDR2 YNFKEQ. The CDR3 DNA sequence: TGTGCCAGCAGCCAATCAGGGACTGAAGCTTTCTTT. Protein: CASSQSGTEAFF.

This rearrangement joins TRBV7-8 to TRBJ2-1; D is possibly TRBD2 (5 bases). The V end was cut by 4 bases, the J end by 6 bases, with 10 bases between. The CDR3 covers 13 residues. Per the germline V gene, CDR1 is SGHVS and CDR2 is FQNEAQ. CDR3 region: CASSSPGGNEQFF. As DNA, the CDR3 is TGTGCCAGCAGCTCCCCAGGAGGCAATGAGCAGTTCTTC.

This chain's CDR3 is CSVEDGWTSGYNEQFF. CDR3 bases: TGCAGCGTTGAAGATGGGTGGACTAGCGGGTACAATGAGCAGTTCTTC. The V call is TRBV29-1, the J call TRBJ2-1; 11 bases map to TRBD2. The CDR3 length is 16 residues. Germline V CDR1 and CDR2: SQVTM, ANQGSEA. Unmatched junction bases numbered 5, after V lost 0 bases and J lost 4 bases.

This clone was counted once. The J gene is TRBJ1-5, the V gene TRBV2; TRBD1 matches 7 bases. V lost 3 bases to trimming and J lost 0 bases; unmatched junction nucleotides: 5. Germline V CDR1 and CDR2: SNHLY, FYNNEI. The CDR3 length is 16 residues. As DNA, the CDR3 is TGTGCCAGCAGTGAGCCTCCAGGGGGTAGCAATCAGCCCCAGCATTTT. Its translation: CASSEPPGGSNQPQHF.

This chain joins TRBV29-1 and TRBJ1-1; D may be TRBD1 (5 bases). Germline loops: CDR1 SQVTM, CDR2 ANQGSEA. V was trimmed by 1 base and J by 0 bases, leaving 12 bases between them. This CDR3 region has 15 residues. Here the CDR3 reads CSVEGGAPMNTEAFF. Here the CDR3 DNA reads TGCAGCGTTGAAGGGGGCGCCCCTATGAACACTGAAGCTTTCTTT.

This clone was picked up one time. The chain has TRBV11-3 and TRBJ2-7; TRBD1 agrees at 9 bases. J lost 7 bases, V lost 4 bases, and 5 bases had no gene match. This CDR3 is built from 13 residues. Germline loops: CDR1 SGHNT, CDR2 YENEEA. The CDR3 region has the DNA TGTGCCAGCAGCTCTGGGACAGGGAGGGAGCAGTACTTC. This gives the protein CASSSGTGREQYF.

The V call is TRBV5-4, the J call TRBJ1-3; perhaps TRBD1 as D (6 bases). The CDR3 is made up of 16 amino acids. Germline CDR1 SGHNT, CDR2 YYREEE (reference sequence). Between the trimmed V and J ends, which lost 4 bases and 0 bases, there was a span of 14 bases. The CDR3 here is CASSPGQPGSGNTIYF. The DNA of the CDR3 is TGTGCCAGCAGCCCCGGACAGCCTGGCTCTGGAAACACCATATATTTT.

The V and J genes are TRBV6-5 and TRBJ1-1, with D tentatively TRBD1 (5 bases). V lost 7 bases to trimming and J lost 4 bases, with 7 bases between them. Germline CDR1 is MNHEY and CDR2 is SVGAGI. This CDR3 has 11 residues. CDR3 region: CASMRGTEAFF. The CDR3 DNA is TGTGCCAGCATGAGGGGCACTGAAGCTTTCTTT.

The chain combines TRBV5-4 with TRBJ1-6; D is uncertain. The CDR3 runs to 15 residues. Deletions cut 2 bases from V and 2 bases from J, with 8 bases between. The germline gives CDR1 SGHNT, CDR2 YYREEE (reference sequence). The CDR3 reads CASSFSHTYNSPLHF. CDR3 coding DNA: TGTGCCAGCAGCTTCTCACACACCTATAATTCACCCCTCCACTTT.

The gene calls are TRBV6-5 and TRBJ1-4; no reliable D call. V lost 5 bases and J 7 bases, leaving 17 bases between the germline ends. CDR1 and CDR2 (germline): MNHEY, SVGAGI. The CDR3 spans 15 residues. CDR3 sequence reads: CASSTLSRVGEKLFF. The CDR3 DNA is TGTGCCAGCAGTACCTTAAGCCGAGTCGGTGAAAAACTGTTTTTT.

The chain combines TRBV6-5 with TRBJ2-1; TRBD1 matches at 7 bases. The CDR3 is 16 residues long. The junction had 2 bases not matched to a gene; V was cut back by 0 bases and J by 0 bases. CDR1 is MNHEY, CDR2 SVGAGI, per germline. In DNA, the CDR3 is TGTGCCAGCAGTTACTCGACAGGGATCTCCTACAATGAGCAGTTCTTC. Residues: CASSYSTGISYNEQFF.

The chain combines TRBV28 with TRBJ1-2, with TRBD1 matching 7 bases. CDR1 and CDR2 from the germline V gene are MDHEN and SYDVKM. J gave up 4 bases and V 6 bases, and 5 bases lay outside the gene matches. The CDR3 has 13 amino acids. DNA for the CDR3: TGTGCCAGCAGCCATGGGACAGCCTATGGCTACACCTTC. Translated: CASSHGTAYGYTF.

This rearrangement joins TRBV11-3 to TRBJ2-1, with a tentative D call TRBD2 (5 bases). The CDR3 contains 13 residues. Germline CDR1 reads SGHNT; CDR2 reads YENEEA. Trimming shortened V by 5 bases and J by 7 bases, and 12 bases separated the two germline ends. The CDR3, as DNA: TGTGCCAGCAGCGTCCTGACGGGGAATGAGCAGTTCTTC. As protein: CASSVLTGNEQFF.

The V gene is TRBV11-2, the J gene TRBJ2-7, with TRBD1 as a possible D gene (6 bases). The V gene lost 3 bases and the J gene lost 3 bases, with 6 bases spanning the gap. The CDR3 sequence is 12 residues long. Germline assignment: CDR1 SGHAT and CDR2 FQNNGV. CDR3 sequence (DNA): TGTGCCAGCAGCTTGACAGGCTACGAGCAGTACTTC. Protein sequence: CASSLTGYEQYF.

The gene calls are TRBV27 and TRBJ1-1; D may be TRBD1 (5 bases). Trimming removed 0 bases from V and 3 bases from J, with 11 bases in between. This CDR3 spans 15 amino acids. Germline CDR1 MNHEY, CDR2 SMNVEV (reference sequence). This CDR3 reads CASSLSGVGDTEAFF. The DNA of the CDR3 is TGTGCCAGCAGTTTATCGGGGGTAGGCGACACTGAAGCTTTCTTT.

This clone occurred once. The chain couples TRBV15 to TRBJ1-1; the match to TRBD1 covers 8 bases. The V segment lost 7 bases and the J segment 5 bases; nucleotides outside the gene matches: 9. The CDR3 has 14 residues. The germline gives CDR1 LNHNV, CDR2 YYDKDF (reference sequence). The CDR3 reads CATTPETGGTEAFF. CDR3 coding DNA: TGTGCCACCACCCCCGAAACAGGGGGAACTGAAGCTTTCTTT.

The J gene is TRBJ1-5, the V gene TRBV6-6; the D gene is possibly TRBD1 (6 bases). The V gene's germline CDR1 is MNHNY and CDR2 SVGAGI (reference sequence). V lost 5 bases and J 7 bases, leaving 12 bases between the germline ends. The CDR3 is made up of 13 amino acids. Here the CDR3 DNA reads TGTGCCAGCAGTCGGACAGTCTCCCAGCCCCAGCATTTT. It yields the protein CASSRTVSQPQHF.

The V call is TRBV28, the J call TRBJ1-4; TRBD1 matches 7 bases. This CDR3 comprises 15 residues. The ends lost 1 base at V and 4 bases at J; junction bases unmatched: 3. Germline V gives CDR1 MDHEN, CDR2 SYDVKM. The CDR3 loop is CASSLSHRGNEKLFF. The DNA for the CDR3 is TGTGCCAGCAGTTTATCTCACAGGGGTAATGAAAAACTGTTTTTT. The full variable domain, its missing parts supplied by reference TRBV28 and TRBJ1-4, is DVKVTQSSRYLVKRTGEKVFLECVQDMDHENMFWYRQDPGLGLRLIYFSYDVKMKEKGDIPEGYSVSREKKERFSLILESASTNQTSMYLCASSLSHRGNEKLFFGSGTQLSVL.

This sequence joins TRBV19 and TRBJ2-1; the match to TRBD1 covers 8 bases. J was trimmed by 8 bases and V by 6 bases; bases with no gene match: 6. CDR1 is LNHDA and CDR2 is SQIVND in the germline V gene (reference sequence). This CDR3 is 13 amino acids long. The DNA for the CDR3 is TGTGCCAGTAGACGGACAGGGATGGATGAGCAGTTCTTC. This translates into CASRRTGMDEQFF.

To note about this clone: This same CDR3 is encoded by further DNA sequences in the sample. The V and J genes are TRBV27 and TRBJ1-2, with D perhaps matching TRBD1 (5 bases). Germline CDR1 and CDR2: MNHEY and SMNVEV (reference sequence). This CDR3 has 12 residues. Trimming cost V 6 bases and J 6 bases, with 11 bases left between them. CDR3 sequence reads: CASSEGSDGYTF. CDR3 coding DNA: TGTGCCAGCAGCGAGGGGAGCGATGGCTACACCTTC.

This clone has just a few counts. J is TRBJ1-1 and V is TRBV29-1; D unresolved. In germline, CDR1 is SQVTM, CDR2 ANQGSEA. CDR3 size: 12 residues. Trimming left V 7 bases short and J 4 bases short, with 13 bases between. The CDR3 DNA follows: TGCAGCGCCCAGGCTATACGCACTGAAGCTTTCTTT. It specifies CSAQAIRTEAFF. Full variable domain (missing parts from reference TRBV29-1 and TRBJ1-1): SAVISQKPSRDICQRGTSLTIQCQVDSQVTMMFWYRQQPGQSLTLIATANQGSEATYESGFVIDKFPISRPNLTFSTLTVSNMSPEDSSIYLCSAQAIRTEAFFGQGTRLTVV.

This clone was seen a single time. The chain joins TRBV6-6 to TRBJ1-4, with a weak D call TRBD1 (6 bases). Germline-derived CDR1 and CDR2 are MNHNY and SVGAGI (reference sequence). The V end was cut by 8 bases, the J end by 6 bases, with 13 bases between. The CDR3 consists of 13 residues. The CDR3 spells CASHNRDYEKLFF. The CDR3 DNA reads as TGTGCCAGCCACAACAGGGACTATGAAAAACTGTTTTTT.

The chain is built from TRBV28 and TRBJ2-7; a weak D match, TRBD1 (5 bases). Trimming pared 3 bases from V and 3 bases from J, leaving 12 bases between. Germline CDR1 MDHEN, CDR2 SYDVKM. This CDR3 region has 14 residues. DNA for the CDR3: TGTGCCAGCAGTTTTTCCGGTGGACACTACGAGCAGTACTTC. Protein sequence: CASSFSGGHYEQYF.

The chain recombines TRBV19 with TRBJ1-1, with D unclear. The CDR3 length is 12 residues. With 5 bases removed from V and 2 bases from J, the gap between germline ends came to 6 bases. Germline CDR1 and CDR2: LNHDA and SQIVND (reference sequence). The CDR3, as DNA: TGTGCCAGTAGTTATGGAAACACTGAAGCTTTCTTT. It translates to CASSYGNTEAFF.